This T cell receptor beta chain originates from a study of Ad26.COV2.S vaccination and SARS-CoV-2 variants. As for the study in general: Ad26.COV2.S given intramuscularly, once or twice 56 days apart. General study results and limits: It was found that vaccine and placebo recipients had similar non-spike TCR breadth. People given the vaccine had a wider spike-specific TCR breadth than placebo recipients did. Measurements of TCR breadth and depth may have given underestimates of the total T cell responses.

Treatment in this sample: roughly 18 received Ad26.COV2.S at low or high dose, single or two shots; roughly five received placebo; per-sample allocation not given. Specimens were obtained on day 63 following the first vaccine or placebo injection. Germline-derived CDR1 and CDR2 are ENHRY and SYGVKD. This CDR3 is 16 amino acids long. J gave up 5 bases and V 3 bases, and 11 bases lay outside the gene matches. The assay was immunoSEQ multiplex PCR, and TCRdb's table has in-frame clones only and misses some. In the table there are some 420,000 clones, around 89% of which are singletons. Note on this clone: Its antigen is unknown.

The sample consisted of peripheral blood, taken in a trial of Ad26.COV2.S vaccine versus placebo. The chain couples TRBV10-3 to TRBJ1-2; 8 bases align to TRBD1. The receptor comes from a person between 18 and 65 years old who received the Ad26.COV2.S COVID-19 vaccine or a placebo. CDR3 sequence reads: CAISDSRDRHGYGYTF. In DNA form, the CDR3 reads TGTGCCATCAGTGATAGCCGGGACAGGCATGGATATGGCTACACCTTC.